These 30 T cell receptor beta chains share one sample of origin, sequenced in a study of cytomegalovirus exposure and HLA in healthy donors. 13 Jbeta primers and 60 Vbeta primers were used for the PCR. TCRdb's copy holds only in-frame clones and misses some; the assay was immunoSEQ multiplex PCR. The sample table sets out 120,000 to 150,000 clones. Material for sequencing was PBMCs. These receptors were taken from a man aged 35 to 55 in good health and CMV-seronegative.

J is TRBJ2-5 and V is TRBV18; tentative D call: TRBD2 (6 bases). The assigned J gene may be wrong: the sequence end matches TRBJ2-7 better. The CDR3 totals 15 residues. CDR1 is KGHSH and CDR2 is LQKENI in the germline V gene. The CDR3 loop is CASSLRRGAGHEQYF. CDR3 coding DNA: TGTGCCAGCTCACTTCGGCGGGGAGCGGGCCACGAGCAGTACTTC.

This chain connects TRBV5-5 to TRBJ2-7, with 7 bases that match TRBD1. This CDR3 has 15 residues. The V segment lost 6 bases and the J segment 3 bases; nucleotides outside the gene matches: 12. Germline V gene sequence: CDR1 SGHKS, CDR2 YYEKEE (reference sequence). The CDR3 loop is CASTLTGTSLYEQYF. CDR3 in DNA: TGTGCCAGCACCCTGACAGGGACATCCCTCTACGAGCAGTACTTC.

The V gene is TRBV7-6, the J gene TRBJ2-3; 10 positions agree with TRBD2. The V segment lost 3 bases and the J segment 2 bases; nucleotides outside the gene matches: 2. The CDR3 loop spans 15 amino acids. The germline V gene encodes CDR1 SGHVS and CDR2 FNYEAQ. The CDR3 DNA reads TGTGCCAGCAGCTTTAGCGGGGGGACCACAGATACGCAGTATTTT. Encoded protein: CASSFSGGTTDTQYF.

The rearrangement uses TRBV5-1 and TRBJ2-7; 7 nucleotides agree with TRBD2. Germline-derived CDR1 and CDR2 are SGHRS and YFSETQ. There are 14 residues in the CDR3. The V and J ends lost 6 bases and 3 bases, in that order; junction bases with no gene match: 9. The CDR3 spells CASKPGGENYEQYF. CDR3 bases: TGCGCCAGCAAACCGGGGGGAGAAAACTACGAGCAGTACTTC.

The gene calls are TRBV6-1 and TRBJ1-4, with D possibly being TRBD1 (6 bases). V shed 6 bases and J shed 2 bases, with 7 bases lying between them. This CDR3 contains 13 residues. Per the germline V gene, CDR1 is MNHNS and CDR2 is SASEGT. The CDR3 region has the DNA TGTGCCAGCAGCAGGGGTACTAATGAAAAACTGTTTTTT. This translates into CASSRGTNEKLFF.

The chain joins TRBV2 to TRBJ2-7, with 7 bases matching TRBD2. Germline values: CDR1 SNHLY, CDR2 FYNNEI. The trim removed 5 bases at V and 5 bases at J, leaving 6 bases unmatched. The CDR3 runs to 13 residues. The DNA for the CDR3 is TGTGCCAGCAGTCGGGGGGACCCCAACGAGCAGTACTTC. Translated: CASSRGDPNEQYF. Based on the CDR3 plus reference TRBV2 and TRBJ2-7, the full variable domain is EPEVTQTPSHQVTQMGQEVILRCVPISNHLYFYWYRQILGQKVEFLVSFYNNEISEKSEIFDDQFSVERPDGSNFTLKIRSTKLEDSAMYFCASSRGDPNEQYFGPGTRLTVT.

This rearrangement joins TRBV15 to TRBJ2-1; D possibly corresponds to TRBD2 (6 bases). This CDR3 is built from 15 residues. Germline V gives CDR1 LNHNV, CDR2 YYDKDF (reference sequence). Between the trimmed V and J ends, which lost 0 bases and 6 bases, there was a span of 12 bases. Here the CDR3 reads CATSRDNMGGNEQFF. CDR3 sequence (DNA): TGTGCCACCAGCAGAGATAACATGGGGGGCAATGAGCAGTTCTTC. Combining the CDR3 with reference TRBV15 and TRBJ2-1 gives the whole variable domain DAMVIQNPRYQVTQFGKPVTLSCSQTLNHNVMYWYQQKSSQAPKLLFHYYDKDFNNEADTPDNFQSRRPNTSFCFLDIRSPGLGDTAMYLCATSRDNMGGNEQFFGPGTRLTVL.

V and J are TRBV7-8 and TRBJ1-2; possible D gene TRBD1, 5 bases. CDR3 length equals 13 residues. V shed 3 bases and J shed 3 bases, with 8 bases lying between them. Germline V lookup: CDR1 SGHVS, CDR2 FQNEAQ. CDR3 region: CASSLQGDYGYTF. CDR3 bases: TGTGCCAGCAGCTTGCAGGGTGACTATGGCTACACCTTC.

The chain has TRBV10-3 and TRBJ2-3, with 10 bases lining up with TRBD2. The CDR3 spans 17 residues. Looked up from germline, CDR1 is ENHRY and CDR2 is SYGVKD. The trim removed 3 bases at V and 1 base at J, leaving 7 bases unmatched. Here the CDR3 reads CAISDLERGGRTDTQYF. In DNA form, the CDR3 reads TGTGCCATCAGTGACCTCGAGCGGGGGGGCCGCACAGATACGCAGTATTTT.

J is TRBJ2-3 and V is TRBV6-1; 9 nucleotides align to TRBD2. CDR3 length: 16 amino acids. V lost 1 base and J lost 0; bases outside the gene matches: 2. Germline CDR1 is MNHNS and CDR2 is SASEGT. CDR3 bases: TGTGCCAGCAGTGAAGGGGCGGGGGGGAGCACAGATACGCAGTATTTT. Translating it yields CASSEGAGGSTDTQYF.

The chain recombines TRBV12-5 with TRBJ1-2; 7 bases agree with TRBD1. Germline CDR1 is LGHNT and CDR2 is FRNRAP. The CDR3 is 13 amino acids. After removal of 1 base from V and 7 bases from J, the junction contained 3 bases not matched to a gene. The CDR3 loop reads CASGLGTGVGYTF. In DNA, the CDR3 is TGTGCTAGTGGTTTGGGCACAGGGGTTGGCTACACCTTC.

The chain links TRBV6-7 to TRBJ2-1; TRBD2 aligns across 14 bases. TRBV6-7 carries the ORF label, with uncertain function. The J segment lost 6 bases and the V segment lost 6 bases, leaving 7 bases of the junction unmatched. The CDR3 spans 16 residues. The CDR3 coding sequence is TGTGCCAGCAGATGGACTAGCGGGGGGAACTGCAATGAGCAGTTCTTC. Translation: CASRWTSGGNCNEQFF.

The chain is built from TRBV4-1 and TRBJ2-2; no definite D call. V was trimmed by 4 bases and J by 6 bases, leaving 15 bases between them. The CDR3 contains 15 residues. Germline assignment: CDR1 MGHRA and CDR2 YSYEKL. Here the CDR3 reads CASSPRQEISGELFF. The CDR3 DNA follows: TGCGCCAGCAGCCCACGACAAGAAATATCCGGGGAGCTGTTTTTT.

The CDR3: CASSLQGGEQYF. The CDR3 nucleotides are TGTGCCAGCAGCTTACAGGGGGGCGAGCAGTACTTC. The rearrangement joins TRBV11-3 to TRBJ2-7; possibly TRBD1 for D (7 bases). Germline CDR1 and CDR2: SGHNT and YENEEA. This CDR3 is 12 amino acids long. Trimming removed 2 bases at V and 6 bases at J, with 8 bases between.

With respect to this clone: The junction departs from germline at one end; a sequencing error may be responsible. The J gene is TRBJ1-1, the V gene TRBV4-2; TRBD1 matches at 10 bases. Germline V gene lookup returns CDR1 LGHNA and CDR2 YNFKEQ. The CDR3 loop spans 16 amino acids. CDR3 loop: CASSQETGGWNAEAFF. Here the CDR3 DNA reads TGTGCCAGCAGCCAAGAGACAGGGGGCTGGAACGCTGAAGCTTTCTTT.

This chain connects TRBV5-1 to TRBJ2-2; 9 nucleotides align to TRBD1. The CDR3 spans 15 residues. Looked up from germline, CDR1 is SGHRS and CDR2 is YFSETQ. Trimming removed 3 bases from V and 1 base from J; junction bases left unmatched: 1. The CDR3, as DNA: TGCGCCAGCAGCTCGACAGGGGGGAACACCGGGGAGCTGTTTTTT. It codes for CASSSTGGNTGELFF.

Of note for this clone: A junction boundary mismatches the germline segment, possibly from a read error. The V call is TRBV25-1, the J call TRBJ2-7; D remains ambiguous. CDR3 size: 12 residues. CDR1 is MGHDK and CDR2 is SYGVNS in the germline V gene. The CDR3 DNA sequence: TGTGCCCGCAGTGGCAGTTCCTACGAGCAGTACTTC. Translated: CARSGSSYEQYF.

The chain carries TRBV5-4 and TRBJ2-6, with D possibly being TRBD1 (5 bases). The V and J ends lost 0 bases and 1 base respectively, with 5 bases between them. CDR1 is SGHNT and CDR2 is YYREEE in the germline V gene (reference sequence). This CDR3 region has 15 residues. The CDR3 nucleotides read TGTGCCAGCAGCTTGGAGGGGTCTGGGGCCAACGTCCTGACTTTC. This translates into CASSLEGSGANVLTF.

V usage is TRBV6-4 and J usage is TRBJ2-7, with D uncertain. The CDR3 is 21 amino acids. Germline CDR1 and CDR2: MRHNA and SNTAGT. V lost 0 bases to trimming and J lost 1 base, with 28 bases between them. The CDR3 DNA is TGTGCCAGCAGTGACTCGGTCGCTGTGGCTCGAGGCCGGATCCAATCCTACGAGCAGTACTTC. It encodes CASSDSVAVARGRIQSYEQYF.

Regarding this clone: At one boundary the junction diverges from the germline segment, which might be a read error. This CDR3 is CASGTGTHLIFVGF. CDR3 bases: TGTGCCAGCGGGACCGGGACACACCTCATCTTTGTCGGCTTC. The chain couples TRBV28 to TRBJ1-2; D is possibly TRBD1 (6 bases). This CDR3 spans 14 amino acids. CDR1 and CDR2 from the germline V gene are MDHEN and SYDVKM.

V usage is TRBV7-6 and J usage is TRBJ2-3; D is uncertain. The V and J ends lost 0 bases and 3 bases respectively, with 10 bases between them. The CDR3 is 15 residues long. From germline, CDR1 is SGHVS and CDR2 FNYEAQ. CDR3: CASSLARSRTDTQYF. CDR3 DNA sequence: TGTGCCAGCAGCTTAGCCAGGTCTCGAACAGATACGCAGTATTTT.

This chain joins TRBV5-8 and TRBJ2-2, with 14 bases fitting TRBD2. From germline, CDR1 is SGHTS and CDR2 YDEGEE. CDR3 length equals 16 residues. V was pared by 4 bases and J by 6 bases, with 5 bases of the junction left unmatched. The CDR3 DNA sequence: TGTGCCAGCAGCGCAGCGACTAGCGGGGGGGCCGGGGAGCTGTTTTTT. Residues: CASSAATSGGAGELFF.

The gene calls are TRBV10-3 and TRBJ2-3; D is perhaps TRBD2 (6 bases). V lost 7 bases to trimming and J lost 4 bases, with 27 bases between them. The CDR3 is 18 amino acids. From germline, CDR1 is ENHRY and CDR2 SYGVKD. The CDR3: CAITGRAGSGAGSDTQYF. DNA of the CDR3: TGTGCCATCACCGGTAGAGCAGGGTCGGGAGCTGGGTCAGATACGCAGTATTTT.

This sequence joins TRBV2 and TRBJ1-5; the D gene is possibly TRBD1 (5 bases). The CDR3 covers 14 residues. The germline CDR1 and CDR2 sequences are SNHLY and FYNNEI. Trimming took off 4 bases at V and 9 bases at J, with 16 bases between the two ends. CDR3 coding DNA: TGTGCCAGCAGTGGCAGGACGGACAAGGCGCCCCAGCATTTT. Amino acids: CASSGRTDKAPQHF.

A word on this clone: At one end the junction does not follow the germline gene, possibly because of a read error. This chain joins TRBV7-2 and TRBJ1-4; unclear D gene. The CDR3 extends over 15 amino acids. Germline V gene data show CDR1 as SGHTA and CDR2 as FQGNSA. The CDR3 DNA reads TGTGCCGGCAGCAAATACAGAGCAACTAATGAAAAACTGTTTTTT. Protein product: CAGSKYRATNEKLFF.

The V gene is TRBV6-5, the J gene TRBJ1-2; 7 bases match TRBD1. The CDR3 length is 13 residues. V was clipped by 6 bases and J by 3 bases; unmatched bases: 4. Looked up from germline, CDR1 is MNHEY and CDR2 is SVGAGI. For the CDR3, the DNA is TGTGCCAGCAGGCGGGACAGCTACTATGGCTACACCTTC. It yields the protein CASRRDSYYGYTF.

The chain uses TRBV5-4 and TRBJ1-1, with 7 bases lining up with TRBD1. The germline CDR1 and CDR2 sequences are SGHNT and YYREEE (reference sequence). The J segment lost 0 bases and the V segment lost 5 bases, leaving 16 bases of the junction unmatched. The CDR3 is 18 residues long. The CDR3 DNA is TGTGCCAGCAGATCCGGGGCCAGGGGGGAAAACATGAACACTGAAGCTTTCTTT. As protein: CASRSGARGENMNTEAFF.

This chain connects TRBV4-2 to TRBJ1-4; weak D call: TRBD1 (5 bases). The CDR3 has 14 residues. Trimming removed 0 bases from V and 9 bases from J, with 11 bases in between. CDR1 and CDR2 from the germline V gene are LGHNA and YNFKEQ. The CDR3 nucleotides read TGTGCCAGCAGCCAAGATGTAGACAGCCAAAAACTGTTTTTT. Translated, it gives CASSQDVDSQKLFF.

The CDR3 region is CSVEVNLRGTEAFF. The CDR3 DNA is TGCAGCGTTGAAGTTAACCTCCGGGGCACTGAAGCTTTCTTT. The genes are TRBV29-1 and TRBJ1-1, with no clear D. CDR3 length: 14 amino acids. Trimming took 1 base from V and 4 from J, leaving 13 bases between them. The germline V gene has CDR1 SQVTM and CDR2 ANQGSEA.

The chain has TRBV12-5 and TRBJ2-2; D is uncertain. Germline lookup yields CDR1 LGHNT and CDR2 FRNRAP. Between the trimmed V and J ends, which lost 5 bases and 4 bases, there was a span of 5 bases. There are 12 residues in the CDR3. CDR3 bases: TGTGCTAGTGGTCCCGGCACCGGGGAGCTGTTTTTT. Its translation: CASGPGTGELFF.